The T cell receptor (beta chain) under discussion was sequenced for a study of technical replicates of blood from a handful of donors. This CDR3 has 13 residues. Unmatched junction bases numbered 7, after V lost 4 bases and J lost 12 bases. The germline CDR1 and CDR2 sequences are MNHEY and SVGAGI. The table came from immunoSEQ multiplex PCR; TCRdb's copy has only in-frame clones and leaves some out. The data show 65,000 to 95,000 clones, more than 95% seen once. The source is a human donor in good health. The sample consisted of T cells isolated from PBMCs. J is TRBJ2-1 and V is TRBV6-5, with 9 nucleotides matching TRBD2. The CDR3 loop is CASSSRLAVTQFF. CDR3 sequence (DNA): TGTGCCAGCAGTTCACGACTAGCGGTGACGCAGTTCTTC.